Shown below are 21 T cell receptor beta chains from a single sample sequenced in a study of T cell repertoires in cytomegalovirus infection. MiXCR, run by TCRdb on the reads, gives a single entry per CDR3 protein. This table holds over 250,000 distinct CDR3 sequences, roughly 21% found once. No antigen is known for these receptors. This material consisted of cultured PBMCs, taken from culture after CMV antigen stimulation. Receptor source: a human donor in good health (CMV status not recorded). Some clones in this sample may be carry-over from other donors' samples.

The V gene is TRBV24-1, the J gene TRBJ2-6, with D unclear. Germline V gene data show CDR1 as KGHDR and CDR2 as SFDVKD. V gave up 4 bases and J gave up 0 bases, with 9 bases separating them. CDR3 length: 16 amino acids. The CDR3 nucleotides read TGTGCCACCAGTGAGTACATGGGCTCTGGGGCCAACGTCCTGACTTTC. Translated: CATSEYMGSGANVLTF.

This clonotype was picked up a small number of times. In DNA form, the CDR3 reads TGTGCCAGCAGTTACTCGAGGGGGAAGAACACTGAAGCTTTCTTT. It yields the protein CASSYSRGKNTEAFF. The chain combines TRBV6-5 with TRBJ1-1, with D tentatively TRBD1 (6 bases). CDR3 length: 15 residues. Per the germline V gene, CDR1 is MNHEY and CDR2 is SVGAGI. Trimming cost V 0 bases and J 1 base, with 9 bases left between them.

The gene calls are TRBV24-1 and TRBJ2-1; 15 bases align to TRBD2. The CDR3 consists of 18 residues. Trimming at V came to 4 bases and at J to 5 bases, leaving 8 bases not matched to a gene. CDR1 KGHDR and CDR2 SFDVKD come from the germline V gene. The CDR3 reads CATSDSGLAGGSNNEQFF. CDR3 coding DNA: TGTGCCACCAGTGACTCCGGACTAGCGGGAGGGTCCAACAATGAGCAGTTCTTC.

The chain carries TRBV14 and TRBJ2-1; 9 positions agree with TRBD1. With V trimmed by 4 bases and J by 7 bases, 5 bases remained unmatched. The CDR3 length is 14 residues. Germline values: CDR1 SGHDN, CDR2 FVKESK. CDR3 sequence: CASSRGTGWNEQFF. DNA for the CDR3: TGTGCCAGCAGCCGAGGGACAGGGTGGAATGAGCAGTTCTTC.

This clonotype was counted only a few times. The chain combines TRBV28 with TRBJ2-1, with D unclear. The CDR3 is 15 amino acids. The V end lost 7 bases, the J end lost 0 bases, and 13 bases lay between the germline ends. Germline V gene data show CDR1 as MDHEN and CDR2 as SYDVKM. The CDR3 protein is CASTDGVSSYNEQFF. In DNA, the CDR3 is TGTGCCAGCACCGACGGAGTGAGCTCCTACAATGAGCAGTTCTTC.

V and J are TRBV6-5 and TRBJ2-3; a possible D gene is TRBD1 (6 bases). Per germline, CDR1 MNHEY and CDR2 SVGAGI. There are 14 residues in the CDR3. The V end was cut by 3 bases, the J end by 6 bases, with 13 bases between. CDR3 DNA sequence: TGTGCCAGCAGTTATCCAGGGGTCGGGGATACGCAGTATTTT. Translation: CASSYPGVGDTQYF.

The genes are TRBV4-1 and TRBJ1-5; D ambiguous. The CDR3 is 17 amino acids. Germline loops: CDR1 MGHRA, CDR2 YSYEKL. Trimming pared 4 bases from V and 0 bases from J, leaving 16 bases between. CDR3 coding DNA: TGCGCCAGCAGCCCCCCACCCCCGCTGCTTAGCAATCAGCCCCAGCATTTT. Protein sequence: CASSPPPPLLSNQPQHF.

This sequence joins TRBV6-5 and TRBJ1-5; the D is unclear. Germline lookup yields CDR1 MNHEY and CDR2 SVGAGI. The CDR3 is made up of 15 amino acids. With 0 bases removed from V and 5 bases from J, the gap between germline ends came to 11 bases. In nucleotides, the CDR3 is TGTGCCAGCAGTTACTCGTGGTCGGATGATCAGCCCCAGCATTTT. Protein product: CASSYSWSDDQPQHF.

For the CDR3, the DNA is TGTGCCAGCAGTGCGGGACTCTATCACTCAGATACGCAGTATTTT. Translation gives CASSAGLYHSDTQYF. The chain uses TRBV12-3 or TRBV12-4 and TRBJ2-3, with D possibly being TRBD2 (6 bases). This CDR3 spans 15 amino acids. The V gene lost 5 bases and the J gene lost 4 bases, with 16 bases spanning the gap.

This clonotype came up a few times. The chain employs TRBV15 and TRBJ2-7; 7 bases are a match to TRBD1. This CDR3 is 14 amino acids long. Germline CDR1 LNHNV, CDR2 YYDKDF (reference sequence). The V and J ends lost 4 bases and 2 bases, in that order; junction bases with no gene match: 5. The CDR3 nucleotides are TGTGCCACCAGCATGCCCGACAGGGCCTACGAGCAGTACGTC. This sequence encodes CATSMPDRAYEQYV.

This clonotype turned up a few times. The chain uses TRBV28 and TRBJ2-3, with 8 bases matching TRBD2. The CDR3 length is 15 residues. V lost 11 bases and J lost 4; bases outside the gene matches: 14. CDR1 is MDHEN, CDR2 SYDVKM, per germline. CDR3 region: CAGRKRESAADTQYF. In nucleotides, the CDR3 is TGTGCCGGGAGGAAGCGGGAGAGTGCGGCAGATACGCAGTATTTT.

This clonotype has a count of ten or more. The gene calls are TRBV7-2 and TRBJ1-1, with 10 bases aligning to TRBD1. Trimming removed 5 bases from V and 3 bases from J; junction bases left unmatched: 9. Germline CDR1 reads SGHTA; CDR2 reads FQGNSA. This CDR3 has 16 amino acids. Written as DNA, the CDR3 is TGTGCCAGCAGCCCGCGACAGGGGGCGACGGACACTGAAGCTTTCTTT. Protein: CASSPRQGATDTEAFF. The entire variable domain, with the rest obtained from reference TRBV7-2 and TRBJ1-1, is as follows: GAGVSQSPSNKVTEKGKDVELRCDPISGHTALYWYRQSLGQGLEFLIYFQGNSAPDKSGLPSDRFSAERTGGSVSTLTIQRTQQEDSAVYLCASSPRQGATDTEAFFGQGTRLTVV.

J is TRBJ2-7 and V is TRBV6-5; D is unresolved. The CDR3 totals 12 residues. Trimming removed 4 bases from V and 9 bases from J, with 13 bases in between. CDR1 is MNHEY and CDR2 is SVGAGI in the germline V gene. The CDR3 coding sequence is TGTGCCAGCAGTTCTGCCCTTCTCGTGCAGTACTTC. This codes for CASSSALLVQYF.

This clonotype was seen repeatedly, ten times or more. This chain uses TRBV7-8 with TRBJ2-2; the D gene is possibly TRBD2 (6 bases). Looked up from germline, CDR1 is SGHVS and CDR2 is FQNEAQ. The CDR3 extends over 13 amino acids. The V gene lost 3 bases and the J gene lost 13 bases, with 15 bases spanning the gap. CDR3 sequence: CASSFVRDSGLFF. CDR3 in DNA: TGTGCCAGCAGCTTTGTCCGGGACTCGGGGCTGTTTTTT.

The J gene is TRBJ2-5, the V gene TRBV7-9, with D tentatively TRBD1 (6 bases). This CDR3 is 13 amino acids long. The germline V gene has CDR1 SEHNR and CDR2 FQNEAQ (reference sequence). Trimming shortened V by 5 bases and J by 4 bases, and 11 bases separated the two germline ends. The CDR3 DNA reads as TGTGCCAGCAGCACCACACAGGGAGAGACCCAGTACTTC. This gives the protein CASSTTQGETQYF.

This clonotype was found a few times. The V call is TRBV12-3 or TRBV12-4, the J call TRBJ2-1; 10 positions agree with TRBD2. The CDR3 is made up of 15 amino acids. The V gene end was trimmed by 7 bases and the J gene end by 4 bases; junction bases not matched to a gene: 7. CDR3 sequence: CASNLAGVGYNEQFF. The CDR3 coding sequence is TGTGCCAGCAACCTAGCGGGAGTGGGTTACAATGAGCAGTTCTTC.

This clonotype was counted ten times or more. The rearrangement joins TRBV7-2 to TRBJ2-5; TRBD1 matches at 9 bases. CDR3 length equals 15 residues. Germline V gene sequence: CDR1 SGHTA, CDR2 FQGNSA. Trimming cost V 5 bases and J 5 bases; bases outside gene matches: 9. The CDR3 bases are TGTGCCAGCAGCCCGGGACAGGGTTTTTGGGAGACCCAGTACTTC. It translates to CASSPGQGFWETQYF. Supplemented by reference TRBV7-2 and TRBJ2-5, the full variable domain reads GAGVSQSPSNKVTEKGKDVELRCDPISGHTALYWYRQSLGQGLEFLIYFQGNSAPDKSGLPSDRFSAERTGGSVSTLTIQRTQQEDSAVYLCASSPGQGFWETQYFGPGTRLLVL.

The chain couples TRBV5-4 to TRBJ2-1; TRBD1 or TRBD2 may be the D gene (5 bases each). CDR1 SGHNT and CDR2 YYREEE come from the germline V gene (reference sequence). The length of the CDR3 is 16 residues. V was cut by 5 bases and J by 8 bases, with 23 bases left in between. CDR3 sequence: CASSGTGTILGDEQFF. CDR3 sequence (DNA): TGTGCCAGCAGTGGCACCGGGACCATTTTAGGGGATGAGCAGTTCTTC. The full variable domain, completed using reference TRBV5-4 and TRBJ2-1, is ETGVTQSPTHLIKTRGQQVTLRCSSQSGHNTVSWYQQALGQGPQFIFQYYREEENGRGNFPPRFSGLQFPNYSSELNVNALELDDSALYLCASSGTGTILGDEQFFGPGTRLTVL.

The chain carries TRBV5-5 and TRBJ2-1; TRBD2 aligns across 13 bases. The CDR3 loop spans 16 amino acids. Germline V gene data show CDR1 as SGHKS and CDR2 as YYEKEE (reference sequence). V was pared by 4 bases and J by 8 bases, with 9 bases of the junction left unmatched. In nucleotides, the CDR3 is TGTGCCAGCAGCGCCGACGGGACTAGCGGGAACTATGAGCAGTTCTTC. The encoded protein is CASSADGTSGNYEQFF.

As DNA, the CDR3 is TGTGCCAGCAGTTCCCCCGGGACAGGGAGCACCGGGGAGCTGTTTTTT. Its translation is CASSSPGTGSTGELFF. The chain joins TRBV6-9 to TRBJ2-2, with TRBD1 matching over 9 bases. The germline CDR1 and CDR2 sequences are MNHGY and SVAAGI. This CDR3 has 16 amino acids. The J segment lost 4 bases and the V segment lost 4 bases, leaving 7 bases of the junction unmatched.

The J gene is TRBJ2-5, the V gene TRBV30; a possible D gene is TRBD1 (6 bases). CDR1 and CDR2 (germline): GTSNPN, SVGIG (reference sequence). This CDR3 has 15 amino acids. V was pared by 5 bases and J by 3 bases, with 19 bases between. In DNA, the CDR3 is TGTGCCTGGGGGGGCATGATTAGCGCCGAAGAGACCCAGTACTTC. Translation gives CAWGGMISAEETQYF.